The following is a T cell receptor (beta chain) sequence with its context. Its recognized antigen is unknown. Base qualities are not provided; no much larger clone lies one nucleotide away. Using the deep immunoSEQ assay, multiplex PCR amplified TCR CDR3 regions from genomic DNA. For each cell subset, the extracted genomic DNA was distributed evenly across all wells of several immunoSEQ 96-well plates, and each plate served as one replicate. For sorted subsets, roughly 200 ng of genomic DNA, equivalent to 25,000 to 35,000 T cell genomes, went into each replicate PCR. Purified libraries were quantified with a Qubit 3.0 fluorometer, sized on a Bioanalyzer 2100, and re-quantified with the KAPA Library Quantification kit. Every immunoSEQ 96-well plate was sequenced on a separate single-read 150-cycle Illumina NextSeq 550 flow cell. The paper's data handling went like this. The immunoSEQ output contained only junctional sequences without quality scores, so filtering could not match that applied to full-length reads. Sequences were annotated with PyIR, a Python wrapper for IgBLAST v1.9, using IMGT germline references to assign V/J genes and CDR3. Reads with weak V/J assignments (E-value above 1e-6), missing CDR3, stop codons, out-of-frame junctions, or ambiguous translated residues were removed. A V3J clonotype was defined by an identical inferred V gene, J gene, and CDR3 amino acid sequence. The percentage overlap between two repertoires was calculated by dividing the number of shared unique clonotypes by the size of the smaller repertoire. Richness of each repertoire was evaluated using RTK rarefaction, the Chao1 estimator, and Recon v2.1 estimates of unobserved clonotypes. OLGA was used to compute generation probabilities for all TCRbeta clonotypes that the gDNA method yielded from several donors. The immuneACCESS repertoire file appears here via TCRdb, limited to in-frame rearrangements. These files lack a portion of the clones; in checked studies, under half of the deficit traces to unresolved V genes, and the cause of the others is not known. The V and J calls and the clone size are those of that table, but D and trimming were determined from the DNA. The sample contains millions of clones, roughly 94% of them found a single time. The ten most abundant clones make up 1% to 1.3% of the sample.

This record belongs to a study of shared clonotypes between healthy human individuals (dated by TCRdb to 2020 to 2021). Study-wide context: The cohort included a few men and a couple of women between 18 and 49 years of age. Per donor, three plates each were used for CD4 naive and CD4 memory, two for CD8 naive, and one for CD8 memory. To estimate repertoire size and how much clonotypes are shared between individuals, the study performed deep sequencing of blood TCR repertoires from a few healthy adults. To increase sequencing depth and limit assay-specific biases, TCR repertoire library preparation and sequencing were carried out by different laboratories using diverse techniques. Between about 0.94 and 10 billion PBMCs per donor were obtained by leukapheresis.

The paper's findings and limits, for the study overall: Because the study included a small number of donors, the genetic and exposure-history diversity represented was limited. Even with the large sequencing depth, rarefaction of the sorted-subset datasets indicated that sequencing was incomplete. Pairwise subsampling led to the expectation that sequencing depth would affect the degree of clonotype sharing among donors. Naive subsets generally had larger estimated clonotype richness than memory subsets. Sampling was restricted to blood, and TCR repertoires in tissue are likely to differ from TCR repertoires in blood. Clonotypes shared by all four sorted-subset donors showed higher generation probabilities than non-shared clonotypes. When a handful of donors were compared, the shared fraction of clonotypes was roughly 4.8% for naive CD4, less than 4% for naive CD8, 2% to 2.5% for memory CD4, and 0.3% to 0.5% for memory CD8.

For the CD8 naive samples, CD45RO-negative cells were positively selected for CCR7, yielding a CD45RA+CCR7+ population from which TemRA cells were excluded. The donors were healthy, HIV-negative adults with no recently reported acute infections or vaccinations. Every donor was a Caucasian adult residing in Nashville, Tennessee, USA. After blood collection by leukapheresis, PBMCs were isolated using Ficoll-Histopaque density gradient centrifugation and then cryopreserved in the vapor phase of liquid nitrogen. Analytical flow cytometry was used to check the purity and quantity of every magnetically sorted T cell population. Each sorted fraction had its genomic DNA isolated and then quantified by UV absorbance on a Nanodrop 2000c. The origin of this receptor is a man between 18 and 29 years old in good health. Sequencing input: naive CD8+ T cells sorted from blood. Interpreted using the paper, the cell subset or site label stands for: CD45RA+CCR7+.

The DNA sequence is given as TGTGCCACTCAACCAGGGGCCAATGAGCAGTTCTTC. Its protein is CATQPGANEQFF. The chain is encoded by TRBV6-6 joined to TRBJ2-1; the D gene is perhaps TRBD1, from 6 matching bases. The V end loses 10 bases and the J end loses 6 bases, and a stretch of 13 bases separates them. The CDR3 spans 12 residues, from the cysteine through the phenylalanine. Just the 36-base CDR3 DNA is kept, in frame starting at base 1. The germline V gene (reference sequence) yields MNHNY for CDR1 and SVGAGI for CDR2.